Below, one T cell receptor beta chain is given with its context. The V end lost 2 bases, the J end lost 5 bases, and 9 bases lay between the germline ends. Germline values: CDR1 SEHNR, CDR2 FQNEAQ (reference sequence). CDR3 size: 13 residues. The data are from a study of T cell responses to AZD1222 COVID-19 vaccine. Sequencing was performed with immunoSEQ multiplex PCR; in TCRdb, only in-frame clones are kept and a portion is missing. The table includes approximately 130,000 clones, 80% to 90% detected once. J is TRBJ1-1 and V is TRBV7-9, with no clear D. This TCR was sampled from an adult in good health. This specimen consisted of peripheral blood, obtained on day 0 of AZD1222 vaccination. CDR3 loop: CASSLSPLTEAFF. DNA for the CDR3: TGTGCCAGCAGCTTATCCCCGCTAACTGAAGCTTTCTTT.